What follows are 30 T cell receptor beta chains derived from one specimen sequenced in a study of T cell repertoires in cytomegalovirus infection. TCRdb processed the reads anew with MiXCR; each CDR3 protein has one entry. The profile shows around 350,000 distinct CDR3 sequences, roughly 18% of them singletons. The specimen sequenced was PBMCs. The receptors shown here come from a human donor in good health (CMV status not recorded). Some clones in this sample may be carry-over from other donors' samples.

This clonotype was observed a handful of times. This sequence joins TRBV19 and TRBJ1-1, with D uncertain. Trimming took 9 bases from V and 1 from J, leaving 21 bases between them. The CDR3 is 16 amino acids. Germline V gene sequence: CDR1 LNHDA, CDR2 SQIVND (reference sequence). The CDR3 DNA follows: TGTGCCAGCACCCCCCAGGTTAGCGTCTCGAACACTGAAGCTTTCTTT. Protein product: CASTPQVSVSNTEAFF.

The V gene is TRBV5-1, the J gene TRBJ2-5; 8 bases fit TRBD2. Germline V gives CDR1 SGHRS, CDR2 YFSETQ. The V segment lost 0 bases and the J segment 2 bases; nucleotides outside the gene matches: 3. The CDR3 covers 15 residues. CDR3 nucleotide sequence: TGCGCCAGCAGCTTGGGACTAGCGACACAAGAGACCCAGTACTTC. Translated: CASSLGLATQETQYF.

This clonotype has a count of ten or more. This chain joins TRBV4-3 and TRBJ1-1; D is ambiguous. Trimming stripped 0 bases from V and 7 bases from J, with 15 bases between. Germline V gene lookup returns CDR1 LGHNA and CDR2 YSLEER. The CDR3 length is 15 residues. The CDR3 DNA is TGCGCCAGCAGCCAAGATAACGGAAAGCATATTGAAGCTTTCTTT. Its protein is CASSQDNGKHIEAFF.

This rearrangement joins TRBV29-1 to TRBJ2-3; D is possibly TRBD2 (5 bases). This CDR3 spans 12 amino acids. Germline V gene sequence: CDR1 SQVTM, CDR2 ANQGSEA. V lost 7 bases, J lost 4 bases, and 12 bases lay in between. This CDR3 reads CSARAVSDTQYF. The CDR3 nucleotides are TGCAGCGCGAGGGCAGTTTCAGATACGCAGTATTTT.

CDR3 sequence (DNA): TGCAGCGTTGGAGGAGGGGGTATGAACACTGAAGCTTTCTTT. It codes for CSVGGGGMNTEAFF. The chain combines TRBV29-1 with TRBJ1-1, with D maybe TRBD1 (6 bases). The germline V and J ends were trimmed by 4 bases and 0 bases, with 12 bases remaining between them. Germline CDR1 is SQVTM and CDR2 is ANQGSEA. The CDR3 spans 14 residues.

J is TRBJ2-3 and V is TRBV11-2; tentative D call: TRBD1 (5 bases). CDR1 is SGHAT and CDR2 is FQNNGV in the germline V gene. The CDR3 consists of 14 residues. Trimming took off 8 bases at V and 5 bases at J, with 17 bases between the two ends. CDR3 DNA: TGTGCCAGCTCCCCAGGGTGGTCAGGAGATACGCAGTATTTT. Amino acids: CASSPGWSGDTQYF.

This clonotype was observed a handful of times. The CDR3 region has the DNA TGTGCCAGCAGGCTTGGACAGGGGGCCGAGCAGTACTTC. It is translated as CASRLGQGAEQYF. The rearrangement links TRBV14 to TRBJ2-7; 11 bases are shared with TRBD1. Germline loops: CDR1 SGHDN, CDR2 FVKESK. There are 13 residues in the CDR3. V was pared by 6 bases and J by 6 bases, with 4 bases of the junction left unmatched.

This clonotype was recorded a few times. The CDR3 bases are TGTGCCAGCAGCTACGGACAGTCTGCAACTAATGAAAAACTGTTTTTT. This gives the protein CASSYGQSATNEKLFF. The chain recombines TRBV7-9 with TRBJ1-4; TRBD1 is a possible D gene (6 bases). Germline V gene lookup returns CDR1 SEHNR and CDR2 FQNEAQ (reference sequence). V shed 4 bases and J shed 0 bases, with 12 bases lying between them. The CDR3 sequence is 16 residues long.

The gene calls are TRBV6-5 and TRBJ2-3; tentatively, D is TRBD1 (6 bases). The germline CDR1 and CDR2 sequences are MNHEY and SVGAGI. The CDR3 is 14 residues long. V lost 5 bases and J lost 2, with 11 bases in between. CDR3 sequence reads: CASSPWDNTDTQYF. CDR3 DNA sequence: TGTGCCAGCAGTCCTTGGGACAACACAGATACGCAGTATTTT.

This clonotype was observed a few times. The chain is built from TRBV7-2 and TRBJ2-5; 9 bases are a match to TRBD2. The CDR3 totals 15 residues. With V trimmed by 3 bases and J by 5 bases, 7 bases remained unmatched. Germline V lookup: CDR1 SGHTA, CDR2 FQGNSA. The CDR3 reads CASSFQAGGGETQYF. The CDR3 DNA follows: TGTGCCAGCAGCTTCCAAGCGGGAGGAGGGGAGACCCAGTACTTC. The complete variable domain, with remaining parts taken from reference TRBV7-2 and TRBJ2-5, reads GAGVSQSPSNKVTEKGKDVELRCDPISGHTALYWYRQSLGQGLEFLIYFQGNSAPDKSGLPSDRFSAERTGGSVSTLTIQRTQQEDSAVYLCASSFQAGGGETQYFGPGTRLLVL.

This clonotype has at least ten counts. The chain links TRBV10-3 to TRBJ2-5; tentatively, D is TRBD2 (5 bases). V dropped 6 bases and J dropped 1 base, with 12 bases sitting between them. CDR1 ENHRY and CDR2 SYGVKD come from the germline V gene. The CDR3 is 14 amino acids. Written as DNA, the CDR3 is TGTGCCATCAGCGAACCGGGGTTCCAAGAGACCCAGTACTTC. As protein: CAISEPGFQETQYF.

CDR3 in DNA: TGTGCCAGTAGTTTGCCTGGGATCGGCTACACCTTC. It translates to CASSLPGIGYTF. V usage is TRBV19 and J usage is TRBJ1-2; D remains ambiguous. Deletions cut 5 bases from V and 8 bases from J, with 12 bases between. CDR1 is LNHDA and CDR2 is SQIVND in the germline V gene (reference sequence). The CDR3 spans 12 residues.

This chain connects TRBV10-3 to TRBJ1-2, with D perhaps matching TRBD1 (6 bases). Germline-derived CDR1 and CDR2 are ENHRY and SYGVKD. The CDR3 loop spans 17 amino acids. Trimming took 0 bases from V and 6 from J, leaving 20 bases between them. The CDR3 sequence: CAISESISYRDKDGYTF. CDR3 DNA sequence: TGTGCCATCAGTGAGTCGATTTCGTACCGGGACAAAGATGGCTACACCTTC.

This clonotype was picked up a small number of times. This rearrangement joins TRBV10-3 to TRBJ1-2; D may be TRBD1 (6 bases). Germline V gene lookup returns CDR1 ENHRY and CDR2 SYGVKD. V lost 2 bases to trimming and J lost 4 bases, with 11 bases between them. The CDR3 loop spans 14 amino acids. The CDR3 is CAISERQGPYGYTF. The DNA for the CDR3 is TGTGCCATCAGTGAGCGGCAGGGGCCCTATGGCTACACCTTC.

This clonotype was counted a few times. CDR3 sequence (DNA): TGCAGTGCCCTGGGACAGGGGGCGCGGAGCGAGCAGTACTTC. Translation: CSALGQGARSEQYF. The rearrangement uses TRBV20-1 and TRBJ2-7, with 12 positions matching TRBD1. Germline V gene lookup returns CDR1 DFQATT and CDR2 SNEGSKA (reference sequence). J was trimmed by 6 bases and V by 6 bases; bases with no gene match: 9. This CDR3 comprises 14 residues.

Notes on this clonotype: With a much larger clone just one base away, this may be a read error. The chain uses TRBV7-2 and TRBJ2-1; D tentatively fits TRBD1 or TRBD2 (5 bases each). The germline CDR1 and CDR2 sequences are SGHTA and FQGNSA. This CDR3 spans 12 amino acids. In nucleotides, the CDR3 is TGTGTCAGCAGCTTAGCGAGGGGTGAGCAGTTCTTC. This translates into CVSSLARGEQFF.

A word on this clonotype: This may stem from a read error, because a much larger clone lies one nucleotide away. CDR3 region: CASSLEVGNSPPHF. In nucleotides, the CDR3 is TGTGCCAGCAGCTTGGAGGTGGGGAATTCACCCCCCCACTTT. The V call is TRBV11-2, the J call TRBJ1-6, with D unresolved. The CDR3 is made up of 14 amino acids. CDR1 is SGHAT and CDR2 is FQNNGV in the germline V gene. Full variable domain (remainder filled in from reference TRBV11-2 and TRBJ1-6): EAGVAQSPRYKIIEKRQSVAFWCNPISGHATLYWYQQILGQGPKLLIQFQNNGVVDDSQLPKDRFSAERLKGVDSTLKIQPAKLEDSAVYLCASSLEVGNSPPHFGNGTRLTVT.

This clonotype showed up many times. The V gene is TRBV7-9, the J gene TRBJ1-1, with D unresolved. There are 14 residues in the CDR3. Germline loops: CDR1 SEHNR, CDR2 FQNEAQ (reference sequence). V was shortened by 5 bases and J by 3 bases, with 13 bases between the two germline ends. DNA for the CDR3: TGTGCCAGCAGCCACCCCTGGATGTACACTGAAGCTTTCTTT. Translated: CASSHPWMYTEAFF.

The chain is built from TRBV12-5 and TRBJ2-7, with 8 bases that match TRBD1. Germline V gives CDR1 LGHNT, CDR2 FRNRAP. The CDR3 contains 11 residues. Unmatched junction bases numbered 3, after V lost 11 bases and J lost 3 bases. The CDR3 reads CAAGTGYEQYF. CDR3 nucleotides: TGTGCTGCCGGGACAGGCTACGAGCAGTACTTC.

This clonotype was counted at least ten times. This chain connects TRBV7-9 to TRBJ2-1; TRBD1 or TRBD2 may be the D gene (5 bases each). CDR3 length equals 12 residues. V was clipped by 3 bases and J by 10 bases, with 10 bases between them. CDR1 is SEHNR and CDR2 is FQNEAQ in the germline V gene (reference sequence). The CDR3 DNA sequence: TGTGCCAGCAGCTTGGGCGAGGGGGAGCAGTTCTTC. Translation gives CASSLGEGEQFF.

The chain recombines TRBV28 with TRBJ1-2; D is unclear. Looked up from germline, CDR1 is MDHEN and CDR2 is SYDVKM. Trimming took off 5 bases at V and 10 bases at J, with 11 bases between the two ends. CDR3 length: 11 amino acids. CDR3 amino acids: CASSRSTSYTF. CDR3 DNA sequence: TGTGCCAGCAGTAGGTCAACATCCTACACCTTC.

The chain uses TRBV20-1 and TRBJ2-7; no definite D call. V shed 5 bases and J shed 1 base, with 6 bases lying between them. This CDR3 has 11 amino acids. Germline V gives CDR1 DFQATT, CDR2 SNEGSKA (reference sequence). The CDR3 protein is CSAADSYEQYF. CDR3 nucleotides: TGCAGTGCTGCGGATTCCTACGAGCAGTACTTC.

In its sample, this clonotype was seen many times. The chain combines TRBV7-2 with TRBJ2-3; TRBD1 aligns across 8 bases. Germline trimming cut 5 bases from V and 4 bases from J; bases unmatched to any gene: 11. In germline, CDR1 is SGHTA, CDR2 FQGNSA. CDR3 length: 16 residues. The CDR3 DNA reads TGTGCCAGCAGCCTCGCGGTCGGACAGGGAGCAGATACGCAGTATTTT. It yields the protein CASSLAVGQGADTQYF.

The sample holds one count of this clonotype. The chain joins TRBV7-6 to TRBJ1-2; D possibly corresponds to TRBD1 (5 bases). The CDR3 covers 14 residues. Germline CDR1 and CDR2: SGHVS and FNYEAQ. V gave up 3 bases and J gave up 8 bases, with 16 bases separating them. In nucleotides, the CDR3 is TGTGCCAGCAGCTTGGAACAGGCCATAGAGGGCTACACCTTC. Translated: CASSLEQAIEGYTF.

This clonotype has more than one count but fewer than ten. This chain links TRBV29-1 with TRBJ2-1; 9 bases map to TRBD2. Losses at the gene ends were 4 bases for V and 6 bases for J; bases not matched to a gene: 7. Germline CDR1 reads SQVTM; CDR2 reads ANQGSEA. This CDR3 has 14 amino acids. Here the CDR3 reads CSVVVLAGSNEQFF. CDR3 sequence (DNA): TGCAGCGTTGTTGTTCTAGCGGGAAGCAATGAGCAGTTCTTC.

This clonotype was seen many times. The rearrangement joins TRBV11-2 to TRBJ1-2; D is uncertain. Deletions cut 2 bases from V and 5 bases from J, with 9 bases between. Germline loops: CDR1 SGHAT, CDR2 FQNNGV. CDR3 length: 13 amino acids. CDR3 coding DNA: TGTGCCAGCAGCTTATCAAACGGGTATGGCTACACCTTC. Its translation is CASSLSNGYGYTF.

This clonotype was detected only a few times. The J gene is TRBJ2-7, the V gene TRBV6-2 or TRBV6-3, with D uncertain. Trimming cost V 6 bases and J 5 bases, with 11 bases left between them. Germline V gives CDR1 MNHEY, CDR2 SVGEGT. The CDR3 runs to 12 residues. The CDR3 DNA is TGTGCCAGCAGAGGTACCCGAGACGAGCAGTACTTC. Its translation: CASRGTRDEQYF.

The rearrangement joins TRBV19 to TRBJ2-7; 10 positions match TRBD1. From germline, CDR1 is LNHDA and CDR2 SQIVND (reference sequence). CDR3 length: 13 residues. The trim removed 6 bases at V and 3 bases at J, leaving 2 bases unmatched. The CDR3 DNA follows: TGTGCCAGTAGCGGGGACAGGGGCTACGAGCAGTACTTC. Protein sequence: CASSGDRGYEQYF.

The V call is TRBV20-1, the J call TRBJ2-5; a weak D match, TRBD1 (6 bases). Germline V gene lookup returns CDR1 DFQATT and CDR2 SNEGSKA (reference sequence). V was shortened by 5 bases and J by 5 bases, with 15 bases between the two germline ends. CDR3 length equals 13 residues. CDR3 amino acids: CSARGGSRETQYF. DNA of the CDR3: TGCAGTGCTCGAGGGGGTAGCAGGGAGACCCAGTACTTC.

V and J are TRBV4-2 and TRBJ1-6, with no clear D. CDR1 is LGHNA, CDR2 YNFKEQ, per germline. This CDR3 is 16 amino acids long. V shed 0 bases and J shed 9 bases, with 15 bases lying between them. The CDR3, as DNA: TGTGCCAGCAGCCAAGAAGATCACTCGGGCTTTTCACCCCTCCACTTT. Protein product: CASSQEDHSGFSPLHF.